This T cell receptor beta chain stems from a study of shared clonotypes between healthy human individuals. In the study's own analysis: ImmunoSEQ gave junction-only sequences without quality scores, so filtering differed. The data were produced by immunoSEQ multiplex PCR, yet TCRdb's version contains in-frame clones alone and is incomplete. V and J calls and clone size are copied from that table; D and trimming were computed from the DNA. The sample carries about 450,000 clones, 70% to 85% recorded once. Notes on this clone: As yet, its antigen is unknown.

Study-level findings and limits: Read depth was anticipated to influence clonotype sharing among donors.

The V gene's germline CDR1 is SQVTM and CDR2 ANQGSEA. Deletions cut 7 bases from V and 0 bases from J, with 14 bases between. The CDR3 length is 14 residues. The chain links TRBV29-1 to TRBJ2-3; D perhaps matches TRBD1 (6 bases). The origin of this receptor is a middle-aged woman in good health. Some clones in this sample may be carry-over from other donors' samples. Sequencing was performed on PBMCs. CDR3 coding DNA: TGCAGCGCCGATAGGGGGAGCAGCACAGATACGCAGTATTTT. This codes for CSADRGSSTDTQYF.